The 24 T cell receptor beta chains in this list originate from one sample, sequenced in a study of T cells in localized non-small cell lung cancer. Sequencing used immunoSEQ multiplex PCR; TCRdb keeps in-frame clones, though not all of them. Of 45,000 to 60,000 clones listed, around 81% were seen once; the top ten hold just under 20%. Here the sequenced sample was peripheral blood, taken before any cancer treatment. These TCRs come from a female donor over 55 with stage II squamous cell lung carcinoma.

The rearrangement joins TRBV6-1 to TRBJ2-5, with 11 bases identical to TRBD2. In germline, CDR1 is MNHNS, CDR2 SASEGT. There are 15 residues in the CDR3. With V trimmed by 6 bases and J by 5 bases, 8 bases remained unmatched. In nucleotides, the CDR3 is TGTGCCAGCAGCCGGACTAGCGGGCTTTGGGAGACCCAGTACTTC. Translated: CASSRTSGLWETQYF.

The chain carries TRBV6-5 and TRBJ1-5, with 7 positions matching TRBD1. The trim removed 0 bases at V and 6 bases at J, leaving 2 bases unmatched. CDR3 length: 14 residues. Germline loops: CDR1 MNHEY, CDR2 SVGAGI. The CDR3 DNA reads TGTGCCAGCAGTTACTCACGGGACAGTCAGCCCCAGCATTTT. Its protein product is CASSYSRDSQPQHF.

The chain combines TRBV30 with TRBJ1-1, with D hard to call. Germline CDR1 reads GTSNPN; CDR2 reads SVGIG (reference sequence). Trimming removed 0 bases from V and 0 bases from J, with 11 bases in between. There are 15 residues in the CDR3. The CDR3: CAWSVPGLMNTEAFF. The CDR3 bases are TGTGCCTGGAGTGTACCCGGACTGATGAACACTGAAGCTTTCTTT.

The table lists this clone with a count of one. The rearrangement uses TRBV5-4 and TRBJ2-7; tentative D call: TRBD2 (5 bases). This CDR3 spans 14 amino acids. The ends were cut back, 4 bases at V and 7 bases at J, with 18 bases in the middle. Germline loops: CDR1 SGHNT, CDR2 YYREEE (reference sequence). CDR3 loop: CASSTGLNPGEQYF. The CDR3 coding sequence is TGTGCCAGCAGCACCGGGCTTAACCCGGGGGAGCAGTACTTC.

The chain carries TRBV7-9 and TRBJ2-6; 9 positions match TRBD1. This CDR3 is 15 amino acids long. J gave up 5 bases and V 5 bases, and 4 bases lay outside the gene matches. Germline CDR1 reads SEHNR; CDR2 reads FQNEAQ (reference sequence). The CDR3 coding sequence is TGTGCCAGCAGCCTCGGGACAGGGAGGGCCAACGTCCTGACTTTC. Residues: CASSLGTGRANVLTF.

The chain joins TRBV6-5 to TRBJ2-7; 8 bases map to TRBD2. Losses at the gene ends were 5 bases for V and 3 bases for J; bases not matched to a gene: 9. From germline, CDR1 is MNHEY and CDR2 SVGAGI. The CDR3 consists of 15 residues. The CDR3 here is CASSRSGGPGYEQYF. The CDR3 DNA reads as TGTGCCAGCAGTCGGAGCGGGGGCCCAGGCTACGAGCAGTACTTC.

This clone was detected a few times. The rearrangement joins TRBV29-1 to TRBJ1-6; tentative D call: TRBD1 (5 bases). The CDR3 spans 13 residues. Germline CDR1 SQVTM, CDR2 ANQGSEA. V was shortened by 6 bases and J by 0 bases, with 6 bases between the two germline ends. The CDR3 is CSVRGSYNSPLHF. The CDR3 DNA is TGCAGCGTAAGGGGCTCCTATAATTCACCCCTCCACTTT.

This clone was seen more than once but under ten times. This chain links TRBV9 with TRBJ1-1; 8 nucleotides agree with TRBD1. The CDR3 has 15 residues. Trimming removed 4 bases from V and 2 bases from J; junction bases left unmatched: 7. Per the germline V gene, CDR1 is SGDLS and CDR2 is YYNGEE. CDR3 residues: CASSTTGAPNTEAFF. DNA for the CDR3: TGTGCCAGCAGCACGACAGGGGCCCCAAACACTGAAGCTTTCTTT.

This chain links TRBV6-5 with TRBJ1-1; D is ambiguous. Deletions cut 3 bases from V and 9 bases from J, with 14 bases between. Germline V gene sequence: CDR1 MNHEY, CDR2 SVGAGI. CDR3 length equals 13 residues. CDR3 DNA sequence: TGTGCCAGCAGTTATTATGTGACGGCCAAAGCTTTCTTT. Its translation is CASSYYVTAKAFF.

The rearrangement links TRBV5-6 to TRBJ2-3; 10 nucleotides align to TRBD2. Unmatched junction bases numbered 6, after V lost 2 bases and J lost 6 bases. The CDR3 extends over 15 amino acids. Germline V gene data show CDR1 as SGHDT and CDR2 as YYEEEE. CDR3 coding DNA: TGTGCCAGCAGCTTTTTTGGTAGCGGGGGGGATACGCAGTATTTT. It codes for CASSFFGSGGDTQYF.

The J gene is TRBJ2-5, the V gene TRBV6-5; D may be TRBD1 (6 bases). CDR3 length equals 13 residues. Germline V CDR1 and CDR2: MNHEY, SVGAGI. Trimming removed 2 bases from V and 5 bases from J, with 9 bases in between. CDR3 residues: CASSYGGQETQYF. In nucleotides, the CDR3 is TGTGCCAGCAGTTACGGGGGCCAGGAGACCCAGTACTTC.

The chain combines TRBV9 with TRBJ2-3; possible D gene TRBD1, 6 bases. Germline V CDR1 and CDR2: SGDLS, YYNGEE. CDR3 length: 15 residues. V lost 3 bases and J 4 bases, leaving 15 bases between the germline ends. The CDR3 sequence is CASSGTGMEADTQYF. DNA for the CDR3: TGTGCCAGCAGCGGTACAGGGATGGAGGCAGATACGCAGTATTTT.

V usage is TRBV2 and J usage is TRBJ2-3, with D possibly matching TRBD2 (6 bases). There are 16 residues in the CDR3. CDR1 and CDR2 from the germline V gene are SNHLY and FYNNEI. Deletions cut 3 bases from V and 1 base from J, with 14 bases between. The CDR3 sequence: CASSDARPSGTDTQYF. The CDR3 region has the DNA TGTGCCAGCAGTGATGCCCGGCCTAGCGGCACAGATACGCAGTATTTT.

The chain is built from TRBV7-7 and TRBJ1-3; tentatively, D is TRBD1 (5 bases). V was trimmed by 4 bases and J by 6 bases, leaving 10 bases between them. The germline V gene has CDR1 SSHAT and CDR2 FNYEAQ (reference sequence). The CDR3 runs 13 residues. CDR3 loop: CASSSGPENTIYF. The DNA of the CDR3 is TGTGCCAGCAGCTCGGGACCTGAAAACACCATATATTTT.

The CDR3 sequence: CASSRTSGAMGELFF. Here the CDR3 DNA reads TGTGCCAGCAGCCGGACTAGCGGGGCAATGGGGGAGCTGTTTTTT. V gene TRBV7-6 combines with J gene TRBJ2-2; 12 bases line up with TRBD2. Germline-derived CDR1 and CDR2 are SGHVS and FNYEAQ. V shed 5 bases and J 8 bases; nucleotides not matched to a gene: 6. CDR3 length equals 15 residues.

The rearrangement joins TRBV19 to TRBJ1-4; D call uncertain. Germline CDR1 LNHDA, CDR2 SQIVND (reference sequence). The CDR3 sequence is 13 residues long. Trimming removed 4 bases at V and 5 bases at J, with 8 bases between. The CDR3 protein is CASSTRRNEKLFF. The CDR3 DNA reads as TGTGCCAGTAGTACCCGACGGAATGAAAAACTGTTTTTT.

The genes are TRBV11-3 and TRBJ2-7; D is undetermined. Trimming removed 1 base from V and 6 bases from J, with 7 bases in between. The CDR3 is 12 amino acids. Germline CDR1 is SGHNT and CDR2 is YENEEA. CDR3 in amino acids: CASSLGTGEQYF. CDR3 sequence (DNA): TGTGCCAGCAGCTTAGGAACGGGCGAGCAGTACTTC. The variable domain in full, completed from reference TRBV11-3 and TRBJ2-7, reads EAGVVQSPRYKIIEKKQPVAFWCNPISGHNTLYWYLQNLGQGPELLIRYENEEAVDDSQLPKDRFSAERLKGVDSTLKIQPAELGDSAVYLCASSLGTGEQYFGPGTRLTVT.

The chain recombines TRBV5-6 with TRBJ2-5, with a tentative D call TRBD1 (5 bases). Germline-derived CDR1 and CDR2 are SGHDT and YYEEEE. Trimming stripped 4 bases from V and 2 bases from J, with 15 bases between. The length of the CDR3 is 15 residues. The CDR3 spells CASSPVDKLQETQYF. The DNA of the CDR3 is TGTGCCAGCAGCCCGGTGGACAAGCTACAAGAGACCCAGTACTTC.

The V call is TRBV12-2, the J call TRBJ2-1; no check of the table's D call, TRBD2, against the DNA was made. TRBV12-2 is deemed a pseudogene. The CDR3 runs 17 residues. The CDR3 region has the DNA TGTGCAAGTCGCTTAGGGACTAGCGGGGGGGCCGAGAATGAGCAGTTCTTC. Its protein product is CASRLGTSGGAENEQFF.

This rearrangement joins TRBV6-5 to TRBJ2-5; TRBD2 matches at 8 bases. CDR3 size: 14 residues. Germline CDR1 is MNHEY and CDR2 is SVGAGI. The trim removed 0 bases at V and 5 bases at J, leaving 2 bases unmatched. The DNA of the CDR3 is TGTGCCAGCAGTTACTCCTCTAGCGGGGAGACCCAGTACTTC. The encoded protein is CASSYSSSGETQYF.

This clone was seen only once. The chain uses TRBV2 and TRBJ1-1, with 8 positions matching TRBD1. Germline V gives CDR1 SNHLY, CDR2 FYNNEI. The CDR3 is 15 residues long. Trimming cost V 3 bases and J 7 bases; bases outside gene matches: 10. For the CDR3, the DNA is TGTGCCAGCAGTGATCGGACAGGGAGTGAAGGTGAAGCTTTCTTT. Its protein is CASSDRTGSEGEAFF.

This clone was observed once. The chain combines TRBV6-5 with TRBJ1-1, with 7 bases that match TRBD1. The CDR3 loop spans 15 amino acids. Germline CDR1 MNHEY, CDR2 SVGAGI. The trim removed 0 bases at V and 5 bases at J, leaving 6 bases unmatched. The CDR3 loop reads CASSYSRQGTTEAFF. In DNA, the CDR3 is TGTGCCAGCAGTTACTCCCGACAGGGAACGACTGAAGCTTTCTTT.

This chain connects TRBV5-1 to TRBJ1-1; no firm D call. The CDR3 spans 15 residues. Trimming shortened V by 0 bases and J by 5 bases, and 14 bases separated the two germline ends. The germline gives CDR1 SGHRS, CDR2 YFSETQ. The CDR3 is CASSLEEQWRTEAFF. The CDR3 DNA reads TGCGCCAGCAGCTTGGAGGAACAGTGGCGGACTGAAGCTTTCTTT.

This chain links TRBV10-1 with TRBJ1-1; 9 positions agree with TRBD1. This CDR3 spans 15 amino acids. J gave up 1 base and V 6 bases, and 6 bases lay outside the gene matches. CDR1 WNHNN and CDR2 SYGVQD come from the germline V gene (reference sequence). Here the CDR3 reads CASRKDRGRNTEAFF. Here the CDR3 DNA reads TGCGCCAGCAGGAAGGACAGGGGTCGGAACACTGAAGCTTTCTTT.